Following are 14 T cell receptor beta chains from one sample sequenced in a study of T cell changes during pregnancy in multiple sclerosis. Sequencing used immunoSEQ multiplex PCR; TCRdb keeps in-frame clones, though not all of them. The repertoire holds 55,000 to 80,000 clones, with approximately 94% as singletons. Sample: CD8+ T cells from peripheral blood mononuclear cells, taken in the second trimester of pregnancy. The receptors come from a female donor with multiple sclerosis, enrolled in a pregnancy study.

This chain uses TRBV19 with TRBJ2-1; D gene uncertain. The CDR3 is 13 amino acids. CDR1 LNHDA and CDR2 SQIVND come from the germline V gene (reference sequence). The V end was cut by 3 bases, the J end by 7 bases, with 10 bases between. The CDR3 region is CASSMGVMNEQFF. Here the CDR3 DNA reads TGTGCCAGTAGTATGGGCGTGATGAATGAGCAGTTCTTC.

The chain links TRBV5-5 to TRBJ2-7, with a tentative D call TRBD1 (6 bases). The V gene lost 2 bases and the J gene lost 4 bases, with 10 bases spanning the gap. Germline V gives CDR1 SGHKS, CDR2 YYEKEE (reference sequence). This CDR3 region has 13 residues. The CDR3 spells CASSFRQVYEQYF. CDR3 nucleotides: TGTGCCAGCAGCTTTCGACAGGTTTACGAGCAGTACTTC.

The chain uses TRBV30 and TRBJ2-7; 8 positions match TRBD1. Per germline, CDR1 GTSNPN and CDR2 SVGIG (reference sequence). The ends lost 0 bases at V and 9 bases at J; junction bases unmatched: 7. CDR3 length: 13 amino acids. CDR3 residues: CAWSVGTGFGQYF. The CDR3 DNA reads as TGTGCCTGGAGTGTAGGGACAGGTTTCGGGCAGTACTTC.

This sequence joins TRBV13 and TRBJ2-5; no clear D. This CDR3 comprises 14 residues. Trimming left V 2 bases short and J 2 bases short, with 9 bases between. From germline, CDR1 is PRHDT and CDR2 FYEKMQ (reference sequence). The CDR3 DNA reads as TGTGCCAGCAGCTTAAATGCGGATCAAGAGACCCAGTACTTC. This sequence encodes CASSLNADQETQYF.

The rearrangement uses TRBV7-9 and TRBJ2-1, with 7 bases fitting TRBD2. Looked up from germline, CDR1 is SEHNR and CDR2 is FQNEAQ (reference sequence). The CDR3 consists of 17 residues. V dropped 5 bases and J dropped 3; count of bases not matched to a gene: 13. The CDR3 nucleotides read TGTGCCAGCAGCCCCGGCGGGGGAGGGGTCGGCTACAATGAGCAGTTCTTC. Its translation: CASSPGGGGVGYNEQFF.

The chain carries TRBV11-2 and TRBJ2-4; D remains ambiguous. Germline V gives CDR1 SGHAT, CDR2 FQNNGV. The V and J ends lost 5 bases and 6 bases respectively, with 14 bases between them. The CDR3 is made up of 14 amino acids. CDR3 nucleotide sequence: TGTGCCAGCAGCACGGAGAGGTACGGAAACATTCAGTACTTC. Encoded protein: CASSTERYGNIQYF.

The chain links TRBV9 to TRBJ1-4, with D tentatively TRBD1 (5 bases). Germline V lookup: CDR1 SGDLS, CDR2 YYNGEE. With 2 bases removed from V and 0 bases from J, the gap between germline ends came to 11 bases. The CDR3 has 16 amino acids. As DNA, the CDR3 is TGTGCCAGCAGCGTCGCGGACACTACAACTAATGAAAAACTGTTTTTT. Its protein is CASSVADTTTNEKLFF.

This rearrangement joins TRBV9 to TRBJ1-1, with TRBD1 identical over 8 bases. Germline values: CDR1 SGDLS, CDR2 YYNGEE. This CDR3 is 12 amino acids long. The V and J ends lost 4 bases and 12 bases, in that order; junction bases with no gene match: 8. CDR3 sequence reads: CASSIRTGIPFF. In DNA form, the CDR3 reads TGTGCCAGCAGCATTCGGACAGGGATACCTTTCTTT.

The chain is built from TRBV27 and TRBJ2-5, with 9 bases fitting TRBD1. The CDR3 loop spans 16 amino acids. CDR1 and CDR2 (germline): MNHEY, SMNVEV (reference sequence). Trimming cost V 4 bases and J 5 bases; bases outside gene matches: 11. The CDR3 here is CASSSTIQGAWETQYF. CDR3 nucleotides: TGTGCCAGCAGTTCAACTATACAGGGGGCTTGGGAGACCCAGTACTTC.

The chain uses TRBV11-2 and TRBJ2-7; the match to TRBD2 covers 11 bases. Germline-derived CDR1 and CDR2 are SGHAT and FQNNGV. Trimming took 3 bases from V and 3 from J; bases not matched to a gene: 4. This CDR3 contains 15 residues. The CDR3 coding sequence is TGTGCCAGCAGCTTCGCGACTAGCGGGGTCTACGAGCAGTACTTC. Encoded protein: CASSFATSGVYEQYF.

The rearrangement joins TRBV13 to TRBJ2-1; 10 nucleotides align to TRBD1. Germline CDR1 is PRHDT and CDR2 is FYEKMQ (reference sequence). V lost 4 bases to trimming and J lost 3 bases; unmatched junction nucleotides: 3. CDR3 length: 15 amino acids. CDR3 bases: TGTGCCAGCAGCTCGGACAGGGGGAGCTACAATGAGCAGTTCTTC. Its translation: CASSSDRGSYNEQFF.

The chain employs TRBV6-6 and TRBJ1-5; the D is unclear. Germline assignment: CDR1 MNHNY and CDR2 SVGAGI (reference sequence). There are 13 residues in the CDR3. V was pared by 8 bases and J by 1 base, with 9 bases between. CDR3 in amino acids: CASLAQSNQPQHF. CDR3 sequence (DNA): TGTGCCAGCCTCGCACAGAGCAATCAGCCCCAGCATTTT.

J is TRBJ2-5 and V is TRBV28, with D hard to call. Germline V lookup: CDR1 MDHEN, CDR2 SYDVKM. The CDR3 sequence is 15 residues long. V lost 3 bases, J lost 4 bases, and 15 bases lay in between. CDR3 nucleotide sequence: TGTGCCAGCAGTTTCGAGCAGGTTTTAACAGAGACCCAGTACTTC. Translated: CASSFEQVLTETQYF.

The J gene is TRBJ2-1, the V gene TRBV19; perhaps TRBD2 as D (6 bases). The CDR3 is 14 residues long. Trimming shortened V by 3 bases and J by 10 bases, and 16 bases separated the two germline ends. Germline CDR1 LNHDA, CDR2 SQIVND (reference sequence). The CDR3 spells CASSIAPGGGEQFF. The CDR3 bases are TGTGCCAGTAGTATTGCTCCGGGTGGAGGGGAGCAGTTCTTC.